A single sample is the source of the 9 T cell receptor beta chains below, sequenced in a study of technical replicates of blood from several donors. Only in-frame clones appear in the TCRdb table, and some are missing; sequencing was by immunoSEQ multiplex PCR. The sample contains 35,000 to 50,000 clones, around 96% of which appear only once. Sequencing used T cells isolated from PBMCs. Receptors originate from a human donor in good health.

The chain recombines TRBV28 with TRBJ1-1; TRBD1 is a possible D gene (6 bases). Deletions cut 1 base from V and 1 base from J, with 16 bases between. The CDR3 loop spans 17 amino acids. Per germline, CDR1 MDHEN and CDR2 SYDVKM. For the CDR3, the DNA is TGTGCCAGCAGTTTATCCCTGTTTAACAGGGCGAACACTGAAGCTTTCTTT. Protein sequence: CASSLSLFNRANTEAFF.

The chain joins TRBV28 to TRBJ1-5; D might be TRBD1 (5 bases). V was clipped by 5 bases and J by 0 bases, with 11 bases between them. The CDR3 covers 15 residues. Germline V gene sequence: CDR1 MDHEN, CDR2 SYDVKM. The CDR3 bases are TGTGCCAGCAGTCGAACGACAGCTAGCAATCAGCCCCAGCATTTT. Residues: CASSRTTASNQPQHF.

The chain links TRBV11-3 to TRBJ2-7; weak D call: TRBD2 (5 bases). The length of the CDR3 is 15 residues. Trimming left V 0 bases short and J 0 bases short, with 9 bases between. Germline CDR1 is SGHNT and CDR2 is YENEEA. The CDR3 coding sequence is TGTGCCAGCAGCTTAGACCGGGGAAGCTCCTACGAGCAGTACTTC. Protein sequence: CASSLDRGSSYEQYF.

This chain links TRBV12-5 with TRBJ2-7; TRBD2 might be the D (5 bases). V was clipped by 5 bases and J by 2 bases, with 13 bases between them. There are 14 residues in the CDR3. The germline gives CDR1 LGHNT, CDR2 FRNRAP. CDR3 sequence (DNA): TGTGCTAGTGGTGAGGACTTTCCCACCTACGAGCAGTACTTC. It codes for CASGEDFPTYEQYF.

This chain uses TRBV5-4 with TRBJ2-5; the D gene is possibly TRBD1 (5 bases). With 4 bases removed from V and 5 bases from J, the gap between germline ends came to 12 bases. Germline V gene lookup returns CDR1 SGHNT and CDR2 YYREEE (reference sequence). This CDR3 comprises 13 residues. CDR3 amino acids: CASSLQGGETQYF. DNA of the CDR3: TGTGCCAGCAGCCTTCAGGGTGGTGAGACCCAGTACTTC.

The chain couples TRBV28 to TRBJ2-5, with 10 positions matching TRBD2. The germline CDR1 and CDR2 sequences are MDHEN and SYDVKM. The J segment lost 4 bases and the V segment lost 4 bases, leaving 6 bases of the junction unmatched. The CDR3 has 15 amino acids. The CDR3: CASSSLAGDAETQYF. CDR3 nucleotide sequence: TGTGCCAGCAGTTCCCTAGCGGGAGACGCAGAGACCCAGTACTTC. Full variable domain (remainder filled in from reference TRBV28 and TRBJ2-5): DVKVTQSSRYLVKRTGEKVFLECVQDMDHENMFWYRQDPGLGLRLIYFSYDVKMKEKGDIPEGYSVSREKKERFSLILESASTNQTSMYLCASSSLAGDAETQYFGPGTRLLVL.

The CDR3 DNA follows: TGTGCCAGCAGCCAGGGCCTAGCGATAGATACGCAGTATTTT. This gives the protein CASSQGLAIDTQYF. This chain joins TRBV6-5 and TRBJ2-3, with TRBD2 as a possible D gene (6 bases). Germline-derived CDR1 and CDR2 are MNHEY and SVGAGI. The CDR3 is 14 amino acids. Trimming shortened V by 6 bases and J by 5 bases, and 15 bases separated the two germline ends.

The V gene is TRBV7-8, the J gene TRBJ1-2, with 9 bases matching TRBD1. V gave up 0 bases and J gave up 8 bases; unmatched junction bases: 4. CDR3 size: 14 residues. Germline lookup yields CDR1 SGHVS and CDR2 FQNEAQ. In DNA, the CDR3 is TGTGCCAGCAGCTTAGCCGGGACAGGGTACGGCTACACCTTC. Protein product: CASSLAGTGYGYTF.

This chain joins TRBV7-2 and TRBJ2-1; 12 nucleotides agree with TRBD2. The ends lost 3 bases at V and 7 bases at J; junction bases unmatched: 4. Germline-derived CDR1 and CDR2 are SGHTA and FQGNSA. The CDR3 is 15 residues long. The CDR3 loop is CASSLASGGVNEQFF. CDR3 sequence (DNA): TGTGCCAGCAGCTTGGCTAGCGGGGGGGTTAATGAGCAGTTCTTC.